This T cell receptor beta chain was documented in a study of blood T cell repertoires in COVID-19. Across the study: The study drew acute and convalescent COVID-19 samples from the United States, Italy and Spain.

Germline CDR1 and CDR2: SGHNT and YYREEE (reference sequence). V was pared by 4 bases and J by 8 bases, with 13 bases between. CDR3 length: 14 residues. Across 24 US areas, participants ranged in age from about 18 to 90 years. Some clones are missing from TCRdb's copy, which holds only in-frame ones; the method was immunoSEQ multiplex PCR. The sample includes 200,000 or so clones, 80% to 90% of them seen just once. The material sequenced was PBMCs or T cells enriched from blood (not recorded which). This chain connects TRBV5-4 to TRBJ1-6; D possibly corresponds to TRBD1 (6 bases). This receptor was identified in a woman between 40 and 50 years old with acute COVID-19. The CDR3 DNA follows: TGTGCCAGCAGCCCCGTGGACAGCGATTCACCCCTCCACTTT. It translates to CASSPVDSDSPLHF. The full variable domain, its missing parts supplied by reference TRBV5-4 and TRBJ1-6, is ETGVTQSPTHLIKTRGQQVTLRCSSQSGHNTVSWYQQALGQGPQFIFQYYREEENGRGNFPPRFSGLQFPNYSSELNVNALELDDSALYLCASSPVDSDSPLHFGNGTRLTVT.